This T cell receptor (beta chain) was documented in a study of cytomegalovirus exposure and HLA in healthy donors. Study-level results: On later analysis, the bulk of CMV-associated TCR beta chains appeared to be HLA-restricted.

About this clone: Its antigen remains unidentified.

PCR used 60 Vbeta primers and 13 Jbeta primers. Generated by immunoSEQ multiplex PCR, the TCRdb table keeps only in-frame clones and is missing some. The sample holds some 200,000 clones, around 76% seen once. This CDR3 region has 13 residues. Germline V gives CDR1 SGHNT, CDR2 YYREEE (reference sequence). V lost 2 bases to trimming and J lost 5 bases, with 11 bases between them. The sample comprised PBMCs. This TCR derives from a man between 18 and 35 years old in good health and CMV-seronegative. The chain is built from TRBV5-4 and TRBJ2-7, with a possible D match to TRBD1 (7 bases). The CDR3: CASSFQGEDEQYF. DNA of the CDR3: TGTGCCAGCAGCTTTCAGGGGGAGGACGAGCAGTACTTC.